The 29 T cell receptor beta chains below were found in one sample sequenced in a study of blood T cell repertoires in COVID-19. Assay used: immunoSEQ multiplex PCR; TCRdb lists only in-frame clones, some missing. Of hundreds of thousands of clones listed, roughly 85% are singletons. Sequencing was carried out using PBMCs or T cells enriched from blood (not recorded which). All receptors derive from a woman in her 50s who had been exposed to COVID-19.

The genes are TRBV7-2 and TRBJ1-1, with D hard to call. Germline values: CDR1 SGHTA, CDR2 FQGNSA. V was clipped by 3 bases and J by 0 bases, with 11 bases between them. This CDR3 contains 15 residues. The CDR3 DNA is TGTGCCAGCAGCTTTCGAACGGGGATGAACACTGAAGCTTTCTTT. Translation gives CASSFRTGMNTEAFF.

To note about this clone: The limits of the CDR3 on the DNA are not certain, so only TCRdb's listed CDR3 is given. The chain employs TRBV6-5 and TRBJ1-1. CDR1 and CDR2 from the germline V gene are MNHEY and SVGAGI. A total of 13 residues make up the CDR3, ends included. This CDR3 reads CASILGGGTEAFF.

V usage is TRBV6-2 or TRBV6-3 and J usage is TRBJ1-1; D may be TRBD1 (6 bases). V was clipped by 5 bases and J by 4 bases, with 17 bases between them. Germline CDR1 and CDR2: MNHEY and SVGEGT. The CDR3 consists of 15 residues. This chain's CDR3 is CASSPHRERGTEAFF. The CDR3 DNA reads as TGTGCCAGCAGTCCACACAGGGAGCGGGGCACTGAAGCTTTCTTT.

The CDR3 reads CSVGPGTGDGYTF. The DNA of the CDR3 is TGCAGCGTGGGGCCCGGGACAGGGGATGGCTACACCTTC. The chain carries TRBV29-1 and TRBJ1-2, with TRBD1 matching over 10 bases. CDR1 and CDR2 from the germline V gene are SQVTM and ANQGSEA. V shed 6 bases, J shed 6 bases, and the junction held 7 bases outside the gene matches. The CDR3 contains 13 residues.

DNA for the CDR3: TGTGCCAGCAGTCGGGGGTTTGAAGCTTTCTTT. Amino acid sequence: CASSRGFEAFF. The chain recombines TRBV12-3 or TRBV12-4 with TRBJ1-1, with a possible D match to TRBD1 (5 bases). Trimming pared 5 bases from V and 7 bases from J, leaving 8 bases between. The CDR3 contains 11 residues.

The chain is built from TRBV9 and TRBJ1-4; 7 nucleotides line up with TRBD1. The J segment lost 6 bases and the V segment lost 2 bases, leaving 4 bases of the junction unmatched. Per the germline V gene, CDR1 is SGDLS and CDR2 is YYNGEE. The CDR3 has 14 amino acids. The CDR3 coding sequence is TGTGCCAGCAGCGTCCAGGGGGGAGATGAAAAACTGTTTTTT. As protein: CASSVQGGDEKLFF.

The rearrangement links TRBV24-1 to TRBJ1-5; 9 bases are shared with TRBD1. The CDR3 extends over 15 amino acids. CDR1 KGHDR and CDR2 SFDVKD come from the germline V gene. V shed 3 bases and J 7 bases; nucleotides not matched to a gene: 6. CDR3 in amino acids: CATSDGGQGKQPQHF. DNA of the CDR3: TGTGCCACCAGTGATGGGGGACAGGGTAAACAGCCCCAGCATTTT.

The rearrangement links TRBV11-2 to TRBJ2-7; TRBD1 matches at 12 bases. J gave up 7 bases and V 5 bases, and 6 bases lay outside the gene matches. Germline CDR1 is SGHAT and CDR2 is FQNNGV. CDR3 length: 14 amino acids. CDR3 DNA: TGTGCCAGCAGCCCTGGGACAGGGGGCTTTGAGCAGTACTTC. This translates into CASSPGTGGFEQYF.

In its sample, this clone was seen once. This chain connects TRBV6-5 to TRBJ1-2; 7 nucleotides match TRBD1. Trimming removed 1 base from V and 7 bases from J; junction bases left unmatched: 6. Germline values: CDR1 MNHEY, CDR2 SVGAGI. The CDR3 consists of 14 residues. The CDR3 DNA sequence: TGTGCCAGCAGTTACTACGACAGGGCTGGTGGCTACACCTTC. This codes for CASSYYDRAGGYTF.

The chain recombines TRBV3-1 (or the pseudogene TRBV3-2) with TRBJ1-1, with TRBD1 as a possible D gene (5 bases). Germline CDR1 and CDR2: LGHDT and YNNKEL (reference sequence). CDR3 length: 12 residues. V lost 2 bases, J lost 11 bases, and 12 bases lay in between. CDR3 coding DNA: TGTGCCAGCAGCCAACCAGGGTCAAAGGCTTTCTTT. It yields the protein CASSQPGSKAFF.

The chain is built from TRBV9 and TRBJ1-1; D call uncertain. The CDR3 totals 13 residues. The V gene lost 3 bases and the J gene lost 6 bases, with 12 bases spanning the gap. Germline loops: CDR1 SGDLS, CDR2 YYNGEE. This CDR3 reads CASSGGGSPEAFF. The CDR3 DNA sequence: TGTGCCAGCAGCGGAGGAGGGAGCCCTGAAGCTTTCTTT.

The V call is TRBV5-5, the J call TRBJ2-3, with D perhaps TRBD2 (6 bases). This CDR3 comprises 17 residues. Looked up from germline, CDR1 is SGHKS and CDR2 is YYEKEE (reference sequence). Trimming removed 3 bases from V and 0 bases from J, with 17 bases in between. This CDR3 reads CASSSGGGRTSTDTQYF. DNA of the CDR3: TGTGCCAGCAGCTCTGGGGGAGGACGGACGAGCACAGATACGCAGTATTTT.

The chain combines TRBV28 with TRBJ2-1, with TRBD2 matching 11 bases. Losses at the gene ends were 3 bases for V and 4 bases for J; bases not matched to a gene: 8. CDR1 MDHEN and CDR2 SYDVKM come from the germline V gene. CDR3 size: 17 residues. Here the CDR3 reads CASSFPLSGGGYNEQFF. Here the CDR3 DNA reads TGTGCCAGCAGTTTCCCTCTTAGCGGGGGGGGGTACAATGAGCAGTTCTTC.

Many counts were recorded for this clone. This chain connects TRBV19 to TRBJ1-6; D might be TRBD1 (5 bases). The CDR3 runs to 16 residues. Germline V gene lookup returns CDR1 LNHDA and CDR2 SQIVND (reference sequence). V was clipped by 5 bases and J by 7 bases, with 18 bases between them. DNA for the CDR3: TGTGCCAGTAGTGCCCCCCTGGGGGGGGTGAATTCACCCCTCCACTTT. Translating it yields CASSAPLGGVNSPLHF.

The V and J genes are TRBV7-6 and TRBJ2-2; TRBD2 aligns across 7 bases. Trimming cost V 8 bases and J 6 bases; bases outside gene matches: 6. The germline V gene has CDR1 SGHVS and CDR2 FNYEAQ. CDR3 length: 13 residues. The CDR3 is CASGRDWAGELFF. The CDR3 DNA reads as TGTGCCAGCGGGAGGGATTGGGCCGGGGAGCTGTTTTTT.

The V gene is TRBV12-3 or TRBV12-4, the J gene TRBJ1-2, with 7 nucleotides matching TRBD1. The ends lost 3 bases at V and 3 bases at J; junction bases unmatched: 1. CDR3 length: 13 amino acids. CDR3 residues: CASSFDRDYGYTF. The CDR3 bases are TGTGCCAGCAGTTTCGACAGGGACTATGGCTACACCTTC.

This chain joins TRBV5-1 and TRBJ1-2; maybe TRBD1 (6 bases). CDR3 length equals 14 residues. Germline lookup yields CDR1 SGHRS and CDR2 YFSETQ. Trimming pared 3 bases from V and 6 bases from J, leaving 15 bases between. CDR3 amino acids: CASSSIPGVHGYTF. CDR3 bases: TGCGCCAGCAGCTCCATCCCAGGGGTTCATGGCTACACCTTC.

This CDR3 is CASSPGPLNQPQHF. The CDR3 nucleotides read TGTGCCAGCAGCCCAGGGCCCCTCAATCAGCCCCAGCATTTT. J is TRBJ1-5 and V is TRBV9; weak D call: TRBD1 (5 bases). V was clipped by 4 bases and J by 3 bases, with 11 bases between them. The CDR3 runs 14 residues. Germline V CDR1 and CDR2: SGDLS, YYNGEE. Full variable domain (remainder filled in from reference TRBV9 and TRBJ1-5): DSGVTQTPKHLITATGQRVTLRCSPRSGDLSVYWYQQSLDQGLQFLIQYYNGEERAKGNILERFSAQQFPDLHSELNLSSLELGDSALYFCASSPGPLNQPQHFGDGTRLSIL.

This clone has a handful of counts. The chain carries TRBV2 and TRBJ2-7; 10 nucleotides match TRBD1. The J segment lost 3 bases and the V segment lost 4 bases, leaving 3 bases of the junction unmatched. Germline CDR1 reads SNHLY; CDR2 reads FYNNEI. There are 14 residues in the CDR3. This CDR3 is CASSVTGGFYEQYF. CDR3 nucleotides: TGTGCCAGCAGTGTGACAGGGGGCTTCTACGAGCAGTACTTC.

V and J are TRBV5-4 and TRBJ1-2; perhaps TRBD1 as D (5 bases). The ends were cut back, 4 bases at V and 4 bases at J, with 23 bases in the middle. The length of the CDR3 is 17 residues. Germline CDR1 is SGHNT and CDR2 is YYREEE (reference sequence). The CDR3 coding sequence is TGTGCCAGCAGCCCACGGGGGAGAACAGACGCATTCTATGGCTACACCTTC. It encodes CASSPRGRTDAFYGYTF.

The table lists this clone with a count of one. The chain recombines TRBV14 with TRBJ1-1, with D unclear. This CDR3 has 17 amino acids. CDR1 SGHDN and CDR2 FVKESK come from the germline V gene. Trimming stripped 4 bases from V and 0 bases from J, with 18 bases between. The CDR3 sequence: CASSLPLLGKMNTEAFF. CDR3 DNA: TGTGCCAGCAGCCTGCCCCTACTCGGGAAAATGAACACTGAAGCTTTCTTT. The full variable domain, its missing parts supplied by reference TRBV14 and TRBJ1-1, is EAGVTQFPSHSVIEKGQTVTLRCDPISGHDNLYWYRRVMGKEIKFLLHFVKESKQDESGMPNNRFLAERTGGTYSTLKVQPAELEDSGVYFCASSLPLLGKMNTEAFFGQGTRLTVV.

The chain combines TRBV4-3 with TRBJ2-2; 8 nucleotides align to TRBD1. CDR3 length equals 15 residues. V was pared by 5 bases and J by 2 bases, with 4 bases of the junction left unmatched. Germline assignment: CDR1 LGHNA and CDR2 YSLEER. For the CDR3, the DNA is TGCGCCAGCAGCAGGGACAGGCATAACACCGGGGAGCTGTTTTTT. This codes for CASSRDRHNTGELFF.

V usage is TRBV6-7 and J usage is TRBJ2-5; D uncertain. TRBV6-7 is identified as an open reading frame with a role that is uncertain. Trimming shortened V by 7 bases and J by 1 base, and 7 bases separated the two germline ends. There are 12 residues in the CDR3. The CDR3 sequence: CASTQIQETQYF. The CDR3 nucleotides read TGTGCCAGCACACAGATCCAAGAGACCCAGTACTTC.

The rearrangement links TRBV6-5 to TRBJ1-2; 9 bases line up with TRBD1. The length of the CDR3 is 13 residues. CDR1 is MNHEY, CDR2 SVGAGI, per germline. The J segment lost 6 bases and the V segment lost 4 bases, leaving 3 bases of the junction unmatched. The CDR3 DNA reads TGTGCCAGCAGTTTGGACAGGGGAGATGGCTACACCTTC. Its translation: CASSLDRGDGYTF.

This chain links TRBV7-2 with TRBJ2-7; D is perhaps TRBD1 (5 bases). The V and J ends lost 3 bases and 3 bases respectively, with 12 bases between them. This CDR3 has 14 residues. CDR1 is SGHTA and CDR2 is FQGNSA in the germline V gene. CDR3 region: CASSFQGRVYEQYF. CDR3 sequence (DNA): TGTGCCAGCAGCTTTCAAGGCAGGGTCTACGAGCAGTACTTC.

The DNA of the CDR3 is TGCGCCAGCAGCCAAGAGGCAAGCCGGGGGACCCAGTACTTC. Translation gives CASSQEASRGTQYF. The chain uses TRBV4-1 and TRBJ2-5; TRBD2 might be the D (5 bases). Trimming took 0 bases from V and 7 from J, leaving 12 bases between them. The CDR3 is 14 amino acids. Per germline, CDR1 MGHRA and CDR2 YSYEKL.

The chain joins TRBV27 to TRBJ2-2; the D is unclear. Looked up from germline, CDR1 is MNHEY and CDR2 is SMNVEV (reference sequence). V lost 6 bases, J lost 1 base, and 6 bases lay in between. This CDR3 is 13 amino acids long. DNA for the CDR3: TGTGCCAGCAGGCACAGGAACACCGGGGAGCTGTTTTTT. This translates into CASRHRNTGELFF.

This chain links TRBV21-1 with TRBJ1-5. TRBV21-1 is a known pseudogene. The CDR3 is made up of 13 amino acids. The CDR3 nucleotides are TGTGCCAGCAGCACAGCTAGATATCAGCCCCAGCATTTT. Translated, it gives CASSTARYQPQHF.

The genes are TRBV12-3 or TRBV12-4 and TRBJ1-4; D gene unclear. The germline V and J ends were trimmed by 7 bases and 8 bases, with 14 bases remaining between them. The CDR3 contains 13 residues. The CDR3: CASNSAGGEKLFF. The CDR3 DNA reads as TGTGCCAGCAATTCAGCTGGAGGGGAAAAACTGTTTTTT.